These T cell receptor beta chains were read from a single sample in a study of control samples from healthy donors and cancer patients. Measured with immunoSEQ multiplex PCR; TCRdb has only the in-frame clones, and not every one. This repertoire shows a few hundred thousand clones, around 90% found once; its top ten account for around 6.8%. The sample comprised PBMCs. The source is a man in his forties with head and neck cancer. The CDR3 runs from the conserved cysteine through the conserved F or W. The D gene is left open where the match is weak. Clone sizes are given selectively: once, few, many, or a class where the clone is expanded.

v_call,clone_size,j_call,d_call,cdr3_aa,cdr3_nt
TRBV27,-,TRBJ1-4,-,CASSYAGETNEKLFF,TGTGCCAGCAGCTATGCGGGGGAAACTAATGAAAAACTGTTTTTT
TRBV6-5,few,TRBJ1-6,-,CASSYETNNSPLHF,TGTGCCAGCAGTTACGAGACAAATAATTCACCCCTCCACTTT
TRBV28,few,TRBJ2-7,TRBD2,CASSSPGLAEAYEQYF,TGTGCCAGCAGTTCTCCGGGACTAGCGGAGGCCTACGAGCAGTACTTC
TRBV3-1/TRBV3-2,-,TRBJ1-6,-,CASSQDRSSPLHF,TGTGCCAGCAGCCAAGATCGAAGTTCACCCCTCCACTTT
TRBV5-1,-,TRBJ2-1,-,CASSSDFREQFF,TGCGCCAGCTCGTCGGATTTCCGTGAGCAGTTCTTC
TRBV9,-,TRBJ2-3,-,CASSVSLQGGLADTQYF,TGTGCCAGCAGCGTCTCACTACAGGGGGGGTTGGCAGATACGCAGTATTTT
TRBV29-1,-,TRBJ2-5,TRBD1,CSAPGQFQETQYF,TGCAGCGCCCCGGGACAGTTCCAAGAGACCCAGTACTTC
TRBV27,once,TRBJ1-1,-,CASSPGLGYTEAFF,TGTGCCAGCAGCCCCGGTCTGGGTTATACTGAAGCTTTCTTT
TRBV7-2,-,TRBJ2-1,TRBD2,CASSTPRGGPRDEQFF,TGTGCCAGCAGCACACCGCGGGGGGGGCCCCGCGATGAGCAGTTCTTC
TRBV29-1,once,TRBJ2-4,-,CSVEGGLAKNIQYF,TGCAGCGTTGAAGGGGGTCTAGCCAAAAACATTCAGTACTTC
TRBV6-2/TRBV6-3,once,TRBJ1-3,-,CASSYDQLSSGNTIYF,TGTGCCAGCAGTTACGATCAGCTCTCCTCTGGAAACACCATATATTTT
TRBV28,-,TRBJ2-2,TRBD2,CASSRRLAGVGGELFF,TGTGCCAGTAGCCGACGTCTAGCGGGAGTAGGCGGGGAGCTGTTTTTT
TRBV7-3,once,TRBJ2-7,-,CASSPTPSYEQYF,TGTGCCAGCAGCCCCACCCCCTCCTACGAGCAGTACTTC
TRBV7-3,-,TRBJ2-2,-,CASSSQGGTTGELFF,TGTGCCAGCAGCTCACAAGGAGGAACTACCGGGGAGCTGTTTTTT
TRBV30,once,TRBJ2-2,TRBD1,CAFRGTGGKIGTGELFF,TGTGCCTTCCGGGGGACAGGGGGCAAGATTGGCACCGGGGAGCTGTTTTTT
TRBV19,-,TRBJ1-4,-,CASKDRSSNEKLFF,TGTGCCAGCAAGGATCGGAGTTCCAATGAAAAACTGTTTTTT
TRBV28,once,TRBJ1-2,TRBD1,CASRSDRGVYGYTF,TGTGCCAGCAGGTCGGACAGGGGGGTCTATGGCTACACCTTC
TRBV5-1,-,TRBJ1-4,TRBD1,CASSGAGGAWEKLFF,TGCGCCAGCAGCGGGGCAGGGGGCGCTTGGGAAAAACTGTTTTTT
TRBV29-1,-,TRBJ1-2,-,CSVEDPREFGYTF,TGCAGCGTTGAAGATCCCAGGGAATTCGGCTACACCTTC
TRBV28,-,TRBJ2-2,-,CASLSSANTGELFF,TGTGCCAGCCTTTCTAGCGCGAACACCGGGGAGCTGTTTTTT
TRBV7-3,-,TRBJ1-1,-,CASSLGGIPNTEAFF,TGTGCCAGCAGCTTAGGCGGGATCCCGAACACTGAAGCTTTCTTT
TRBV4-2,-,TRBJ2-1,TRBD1,CASSPRQGYNEQFF,TGTGCCAGCAGCCCTAGACAGGGCTACAATGAGCAGTTCTTC